A single sample gave rise to the 21 T cell receptor beta chains below, sequenced in a study of T cell responses to AZD1222 COVID-19 vaccine. The table came from immunoSEQ multiplex PCR; TCRdb's copy has only in-frame clones and leaves some out. The sample contains 100,000 to 150,000 clones, roughly 92% of which appear only once. The sequencing here drew on peripheral blood, taken 28 days after the second AZD1222 dose. Every receptor here comes from an adult who received the AZD1222 COVID-19 vaccine.

In its sample, this clone was seen a few times. V and J are TRBV6-6 and TRBJ2-1; maybe TRBD1 (6 bases). Trimming shortened V by 7 bases and J by 9 bases, and 22 bases separated the two germline ends. The CDR3 is 15 amino acids. Germline CDR1 reads MNHNY; CDR2 reads SVGAGI (reference sequence). CDR3 protein: CASTPGVGRGGEQFF. The CDR3 region has the DNA TGTGCCAGCACCCCAGGGGTTGGACGCGGTGGTGAGCAGTTCTTC.

CDR3 coding DNA: TGCGCCAGCAGAGGGTACACCGGGGAGCTGTTTTTT. Protein: CASRGYTGELFF. This rearrangement joins TRBV5-1 to TRBJ2-2; no reliable D call. Germline V CDR1 and CDR2: SGHRS, YFSETQ. The CDR3 is 12 residues long. V shed 5 bases and J shed 3 bases, with 5 bases lying between them. Variable domain in full (rest from reference TRBV5-1 and TRBJ2-2): KAGVTQTPRYLIKTRGQQVTLSCSPISGHRSVSWYQQTPGQGLQFLFEYFSETQRNKGNFPGRFSGRQFSNSRSEMNVSTLELGDSALYLCASRGYTGELFFGEGSRLTVL.

This clone was seen a single time. The chain couples TRBV6-2 or TRBV6-3 to TRBJ1-2; TRBD1 matches 9 bases. Losses at the gene ends were 5 bases for V and 10 bases for J; bases not matched to a gene: 8. CDR1 and CDR2 from the germline V gene are MNHEY and SVGEGT. The CDR3 consists of 13 residues. The CDR3 protein is CASSGGQGMDYTF. The CDR3 DNA reads TGTGCCAGCAGTGGCGGACAGGGGATGGACTACACCTTC.

The CDR3 loop is CSVELAGVDTQYF. DNA for the CDR3: TGCAGCGTTGAACTAGCGGGAGTAGATACGCAGTATTTT. The gene calls are TRBV29-1 and TRBJ2-3; 10 bases are shared with TRBD2. CDR1 is SQVTM, CDR2 ANQGSEA, per germline. This CDR3 region has 13 residues. V lost 2 bases, J lost 5 bases, and 1 base stayed unmatched.

The genes are TRBV6-6 and TRBJ2-1, with 8 bases matching TRBD2. V shed 5 bases and J 0 bases; nucleotides not matched to a gene: 0. CDR1 is MNHNY and CDR2 is SVGAGI in the germline V gene (reference sequence). The CDR3 runs 14 residues. This CDR3 reads CASSRGGSYNEQFF. The CDR3 nucleotides read TGTGCCAGCAGTCGGGGGGGCTCCTACAATGAGCAGTTCTTC.

The chain has TRBV7-2 and TRBJ2-1; 9 nucleotides agree with TRBD1. The V gene end was trimmed by 5 bases and the J gene end by 6 bases; junction bases not matched to a gene: 8. CDR3 length: 15 residues. Looked up from germline, CDR1 is SGHTA and CDR2 is FQGNSA. This chain's CDR3 is CASSIRDRDGNEQFF. The CDR3 DNA is TGTGCCAGCAGCATCCGGGACAGGGATGGCAATGAGCAGTTCTTC.

To note about this clone: The same CDR3 also results from other DNA sequences found in this sample. The rearrangement uses TRBV5-6 and TRBJ1-5; perhaps TRBD1 as D (6 bases). The V gene's germline CDR1 is SGHDT and CDR2 YYEEEE. With 4 bases removed from V and 3 bases from J, the gap between germline ends came to 14 bases. The CDR3 is made up of 15 amino acids. CDR3: CASSPDRGSNQPQHF. CDR3 sequence (DNA): TGTGCCAGCAGCCCGGACAGAGGCTCCAATCAGCCCCAGCATTTT.

This chain links TRBV6-2 or TRBV6-3 with TRBJ1-2, with D perhaps TRBD1 (5 bases). The germline V gene has CDR1 MNHEY and CDR2 SVGEGT. V lost 5 bases and J lost 10, with 17 bases in between. This CDR3 comprises 13 residues. For the CDR3, the DNA is TGTGCCAGCAGTCCCTACGTGGGGGGTACCTACACCTTC. Its protein product is CASSPYVGGTYTF.

This clone was seen only once. The chain uses TRBV29-1 and TRBJ2-3; D perhaps matches TRBD2 (5 bases). The CDR3 totals 15 residues. Trimming removed 0 bases from V and 0 bases from J, with 10 bases in between. Germline CDR1 is SQVTM and CDR2 is ANQGSEA. CDR3 in DNA: TGCAGCGTTGAAGATCACGAGGGTAGCACAGATACGCAGTATTTT. This encodes CSVEDHEGSTDTQYF.

This clone has just one count. This sequence joins TRBV5-4 and TRBJ1-3; 8 bases are a match to TRBD1. The trim removed 3 bases at V and 0 bases at J, leaving 5 bases unmatched. The germline V gene has CDR1 SGHNT and CDR2 YYREEE (reference sequence). The CDR3 runs 16 residues. The CDR3 coding sequence is TGTGCCAGCAGCTCCTCAGGGGGCTTCTCTGGAAACACCATATATTTT. Amino acids: CASSSSGGFSGNTIYF.

V and J are TRBV9 and TRBJ1-1; D remains unclear. Per the germline V gene, CDR1 is SGDLS and CDR2 is YYNGEE. V lost 4 bases to trimming and J lost 2 bases, with 18 bases between them. The CDR3 runs 16 residues. CDR3 nucleotide sequence: TGTGCCAGCAGCCCGTCCGGTCGCGCGGGAAACACTGAAGCTTTCTTT. Its protein product is CASSPSGRAGNTEAFF.

The chain has TRBV4-3 and TRBJ2-3; D is uncertain. The V and J ends lost 0 bases and 4 bases respectively, with 5 bases between them. Germline loops: CDR1 LGHNA, CDR2 YSLEER. CDR3 length: 13 amino acids. CDR3 in DNA: TGCGCCAGCAGCCAAGATTCTTCAGATACGCAGTATTTT. This encodes CASSQDSSDTQYF.

The chain recombines TRBV11-2 with TRBJ1-1; 8 nucleotides align to TRBD1. Per the germline V gene, CDR1 is SGHAT and CDR2 is FQNNGV. This CDR3 has 17 amino acids. The J segment lost 3 bases and the V segment lost 1 base, leaving 10 bases of the junction unmatched. CDR3 coding DNA: TGTGCCAGCAGCTTAGTTGCGGCAGGGGGCTTGGACACTGAAGCTTTCTTT. Amino acid sequence: CASSLVAAGGLDTEAFF.

The chain employs TRBV19 and TRBJ1-2; the D gene is possibly TRBD1 (6 bases). This CDR3 has 13 amino acids. Trimming removed 7 bases at V and 9 bases at J, with 18 bases between. From germline, CDR1 is LNHDA and CDR2 SQIVND (reference sequence). The CDR3 is CASTDVPGASYTF. CDR3 DNA sequence: TGTGCCAGTACCGATGTCCCGGGGGCGAGCTACACCTTC.

V is TRBV27 and J is TRBJ2-1; 9 bases fit TRBD2. J gave up 6 bases and V 2 bases, and 5 bases lay outside the gene matches. CDR3 size: 15 residues. The germline gives CDR1 MNHEY, CDR2 SMNVEV (reference sequence). As DNA, the CDR3 is TGTGCCAGCAGTTTAAGGCTAGCGGGAAGCAATGAGCAGTTCTTC. It yields the protein CASSLRLAGSNEQFF.

In this sample, this clone turned up once. DNA of the CDR3: TGTGCCAGCAGCTTTAGCGGGGGGGAGGAGACCCAGTACTTC. It is translated as CASSFSGGEETQYF. This chain connects TRBV7-2 to TRBJ2-5, with 11 bases lining up with TRBD2. The germline V gene has CDR1 SGHTA and CDR2 FQGNSA. Trimming removed 3 bases from V and 5 bases from J; junction bases left unmatched: 2. This CDR3 has 14 amino acids.

The chain combines TRBV6-5 with TRBJ1-6; tentative D call: TRBD1 (6 bases). Germline V CDR1 and CDR2: MNHEY, SVGAGI. The V end lost 2 bases, the J end lost 10 bases, and 18 bases lay between the germline ends. This CDR3 is built from 16 residues. The CDR3 sequence is CASSYTGTGGQSPLHF. Here the CDR3 DNA reads TGTGCCAGCAGTTACACCGGGACCGGGGGCCAGTCACCCCTCCACTTT.

CDR3 DNA: TGTGCCAGCAGCCGGGGTGGCGTTAGGGGGACCCAGTACTTC. This translates into CASSRGGVRGTQYF. The rearrangement joins TRBV4-2 to TRBJ2-5; tentative D call: TRBD1 (5 bases). Germline CDR1 LGHNA, CDR2 YNFKEQ. The CDR3 length is 14 residues. V lost 4 bases and J lost 7, with 16 bases in between.

The chain couples TRBV6-5 to TRBJ2-1, with D perhaps matching TRBD1 (6 bases). The CDR3 consists of 13 residues. In germline, CDR1 is MNHEY, CDR2 SVGAGI. Trimming took 9 bases from V and 5 from J, leaving 14 bases between them. CDR3 sequence reads: CASSTGPNNEQFF. The CDR3 DNA reads TGTGCCAGTTCGACAGGTCCCAACAATGAGCAGTTCTTC.

The sample holds one count of this clone. V and J are TRBV7-9 and TRBJ2-3; tentative D call: TRBD1 (5 bases). Germline V gene data show CDR1 as SEHNR and CDR2 as FQNEAQ (reference sequence). The CDR3 length is 14 residues. Deletions cut 3 bases from V and 3 bases from J, with 10 bases between. The CDR3 is CASSFSGRTDTQYF. The CDR3 DNA sequence: TGTGCCAGCAGCTTCTCAGGGCGGACAGATACGCAGTATTTT.

The rearrangement uses TRBV4-2 and TRBJ2-7, with D possibly being TRBD1 (5 bases). Germline V gene lookup returns CDR1 LGHNA and CDR2 YNFKEQ. The V and J ends lost 1 base and 6 bases respectively, with 13 bases between them. The CDR3 has 14 amino acids. The CDR3 region is CASSQAPREFEQYF. The CDR3 nucleotides read TGTGCCAGCAGCCAAGCTCCCAGGGAATTCGAGCAGTACTTC.